This section outlines one TCR beta chain sequence together with its context. The antigen it recognizes is unknown. Qualities for individual bases were not recorded, and no much larger clone is one base off. Trimming takes 1 base off V and 7 bases off J; junction bases not matched to a gene: 4. From cysteine to phenylalanine, the CDR3 is 15 amino acids long. Solely the CDR3 DNA is kept, with 45 bases framed from the first base. CDR1 SGHNT and CDR2 YENEEA were looked up in the germline V gene. Enrolling through a virtual design, the prospective study's participants ranged in age from roughly 18 to 90 years and lived across 24 United States geographic areas. In the prospective study, participants were assigned to cohorts based on the clinical history participants reported in a screening survey and a study questionnaire. ImmuneRACE Cohort 3 recovered participants were defined by two consecutive negative NP/OP PCR tests, healthcare professional clearance, or symptom resolution. Mobile phlebotomists in the prospective study collected whole blood, serum and a nasopharyngeal or oropharyngeal swab from every participant. Additional blood draws and questionnaires over an approximately 2-month period could optionally be provided by prospective study participants. Before DNA extraction, prospective study blood samples were shipped either frozen or at room temperature.

The data were taken from a study of blood T cell repertoires in COVID-19 (dated by TCRdb to the early 2020s). Regarding the study in general: Collaborator samples came from the United States, Italy and Spain and covered acute and convalescent phases of COVID-19. The dataset comprised deeply sampled blood TCRbeta repertoires from subjects exposed to, actively infected with, or recovered from COVID-19. Where HLA class I and class II types were available, the types were taken from metadata supplied by the sample provider, not from assay-based typing. The samples were drawn from the first 160 participants of the ongoing ImmuneRACE study and from 950 to 1,500 subjects provided by 6 global collaborators. The prospective study material was composed of cDNA or gDNA derived from T cells, B-cell-depleted T cells, or PBMCs. The repertoires were released in a freely available public database meant as a resource for research on the immune response to SARS-CoV-2. The sample metadata nearly always contained a de-identified subject ID, COVID-19 status, age in years and sex.

The immunoSEQ Assay, a bias-controlled multiplex PCR, was used to amplify TCRbeta CDR3 regions from genomic DNA. The paper's data handling went like this. Nucleated cell counts per sample were estimated from amplification of reference gene primers within the assay. To quantify the absolute abundance of each unique TCRbeta CDR3 rearrangement, sequence reads were collapsed and filtered. For each sample, productive Simpson clonality was calculated as the square root of Simpson's diversity index over productive rearrangements. TCRdb provides this immuneACCESS table in a form limited to in-frame rearrangements. Some clones are lacking; in checked studies, under half of them reflect an unresolved V gene, and why the rest are absent is not known. V, J and clone size derive from that table, while D and trimming were established from the DNA sequence. Present in this sample are over 200,000 clones, more than 75% of which were seen just once. The top ten constitute 15% to 19% of the sample.

Broader findings and caveats from the paper: How much clinical and demographic metadata was included differed by source and by participant, and the metadata was provided uncurated.

Rearrangement joined TRBV11-3 to TRBJ2-1, and TRBD2 matches 10 of the central bases. The sequenced sample was PBMCs or T cells enriched from blood (not recorded which). This sequence was found in a man in his late teens or twenties who had recovered from COVID-19. The CDR3 region reads CASSLVPSGSNEQFF. The DNA is TGTGCCAGCAGCTTAGTCCCTAGCGGGAGTAATGAGCAGTTCTTC.